This TCR beta chain was documented in a study of PD-1 blockade in classical Hodgkin lymphoma. All patients experienced relapse after autologous stem cell transplantation, and brentuximab vedotin exposure was variable. The CDR3 is made up of 12 amino acids. V lost 3 bases, J lost 3 bases, and 6 bases lay in between. Germline CDR1 is ENHRY and CDR2 is SYGVKD. Assay used: immunoSEQ multiplex PCR; TCRdb lists only in-frame clones, some missing. The table has about 98,000 clones, roughly 81% seen once. V gene TRBV10-3 combines with J gene TRBJ2-7; tentatively, D is TRBD2 (5 bases). The sequencing used peripheral blood mononuclear cells (PBMCs), collected before the second cycle of nivolumab. The TCR was taken from a human donor with classical Hodgkin lymphoma. In DNA, the CDR3 is TGTGCCATCAGTGATGGGAGCTACGAGCAGTACTTC. It is translated as CAISDGSYEQYF.